The present TCR beta chain was sequenced within a study of blood T cell repertoires in COVID-19. On the study more broadly: Specimens from acute and convalescent COVID-19 originated in the United States, Italy and Spain. PBMCs, B-cell-depleted T cells, or T cells provided the cDNA or gDNA that made up the material.

Original data processing: By means of reference gene primer amplification, nucleated cell counts were estimated. Measured with immunoSEQ multiplex PCR; TCRdb has only the in-frame clones, and not every one. V, J and clone size reflect that table, while D and trimming were determined from the DNA. The repertoire holds about 240,000 clones, with around 81% as singletons. This CDR3 has 14 residues. Germline CDR1 SGHTA, CDR2 FQGTGA. V dropped 6 bases and J dropped 5 bases, with 16 bases sitting between them. The receptor comes from a woman older than 75 with COVID-19, enrolled during active disease. V and J are TRBV7-3 and TRBJ1-1; tentatively, D is TRBD1 (6 bases). The sample was peripheral blood. The CDR3 reads CASSFDHRDTEAFF. CDR3 sequence (DNA): TGTGCCAGCAGTTTTGACCACAGGGATACTGAAGCTTTCTTT.